This T cell receptor (beta chain) derives from a study of siplizumab effects on memory and regulatory T cells. V was clipped by 8 bases and J by 4 bases; unmatched bases: 13. CDR3 length: 15 amino acids. Germline values: CDR1 MNHEY, CDR2 SMNVEV (reference sequence). Study-wide findings and caveats: Unstimulated naive T cells seemed to show more diversity than memory cells did, and they also seemed to be among the major contributors to the alloresponse. Confirmation that proliferating Tregs from siplizumab cultures had suppressive function was not obtained.

Comments on this clone: Its antigen is unidentified.

Produced via immunoSEQ multiplex PCR; TCRdb's table is partial and in-frame only. This sample yields 95,000 to 100,000 clones, of which 80% to 95% are seen a single time; 12% belongs to the top ten. The chain links TRBV27 to TRBJ2-5; 7 bases are shared with TRBD1. Sequences were obtained from non-Treg CD4+ T cells sorted from blood. The receptor was isolated from a human donor in good health. The CDR3 region is CASGRGREFGETQYF. The CDR3 DNA reads TGTGCCAGCGGCAGGGGGAGAGAGTTCGGAGAGACCCAGTACTTC.